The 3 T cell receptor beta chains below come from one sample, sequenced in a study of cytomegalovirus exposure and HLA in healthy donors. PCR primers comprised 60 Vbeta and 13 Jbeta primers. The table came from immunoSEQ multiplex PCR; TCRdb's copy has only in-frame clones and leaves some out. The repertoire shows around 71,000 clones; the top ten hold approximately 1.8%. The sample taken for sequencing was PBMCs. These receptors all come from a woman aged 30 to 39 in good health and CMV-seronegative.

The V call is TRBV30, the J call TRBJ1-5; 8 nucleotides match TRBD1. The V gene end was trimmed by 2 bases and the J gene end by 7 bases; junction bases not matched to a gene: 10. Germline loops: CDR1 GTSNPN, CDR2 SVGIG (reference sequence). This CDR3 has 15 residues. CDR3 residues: CAWSNSPGGGQPQHF. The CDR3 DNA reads TGTGCCTGGAGTAACTCTCCAGGGGGCGGGCAGCCCCAGCATTTT.

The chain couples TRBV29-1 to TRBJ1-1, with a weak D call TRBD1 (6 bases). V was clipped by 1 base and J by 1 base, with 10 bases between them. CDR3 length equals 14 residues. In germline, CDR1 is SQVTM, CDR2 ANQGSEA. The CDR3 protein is CSVEANRANTEAFF. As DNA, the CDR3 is TGCAGCGTTGAAGCTAACAGGGCGAACACTGAAGCTTTCTTT.

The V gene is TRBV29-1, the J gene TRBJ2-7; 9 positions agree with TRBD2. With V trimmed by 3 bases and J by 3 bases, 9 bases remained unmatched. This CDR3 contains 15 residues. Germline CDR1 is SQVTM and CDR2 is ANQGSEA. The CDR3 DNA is TGCAGCGTTGAGGGTCTAGCGGGGAATGTCTACGAGCAGTACTTC. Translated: CSVEGLAGNVYEQYF.